This TCR beta chain was obtained from a study of shared clonotypes between healthy human individuals. Overall study findings and caveats: The sole specimen, blood, was sampled, and tissue repertoires likely differ. A generally larger estimated richness was seen in naive subsets than in memory subsets.

As for this clone: The antigen remains unidentified.

Assay: immunoSEQ multiplex PCR; the TCRdb copy retains only in-frame clones and omits some. The profile covers around 940,000 clones, with around three quarters appearing a single time and around 1.4% taken by the ten largest. The sequencing input was memory CD4+ T cells sorted from blood. The sample's subset: CD45RA-negative fraction. The source is a man aged 18-30 years in good health.

The CDR3 sequence: CASSDSGNTIYF. The CDR3 coding sequence is TGTGCCAGCTCCGACAGCGGAAACACCATATATTTT. The chain recombines TRBV18 with TRBJ1-3; maybe TRBD1 (5 bases). V lost 6 bases and J lost 4, with 7 bases in between. In germline, CDR1 is KGHSH, CDR2 LQKENI. CDR3 length equals 12 residues.